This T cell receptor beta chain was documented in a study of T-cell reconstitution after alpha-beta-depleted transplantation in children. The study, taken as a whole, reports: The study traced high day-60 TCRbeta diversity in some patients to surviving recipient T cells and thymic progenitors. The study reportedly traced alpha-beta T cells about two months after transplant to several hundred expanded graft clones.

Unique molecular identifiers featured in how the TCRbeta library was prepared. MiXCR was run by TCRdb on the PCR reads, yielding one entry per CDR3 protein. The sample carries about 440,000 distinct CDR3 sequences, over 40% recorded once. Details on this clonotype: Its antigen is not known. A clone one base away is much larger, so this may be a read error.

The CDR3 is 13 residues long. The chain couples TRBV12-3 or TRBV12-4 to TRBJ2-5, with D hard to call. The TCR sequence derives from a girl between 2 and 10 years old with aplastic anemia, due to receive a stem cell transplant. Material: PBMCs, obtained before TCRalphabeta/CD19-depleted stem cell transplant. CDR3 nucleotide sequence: TGTGCCAGCAGTTCCGCCAGACAAGAGACCCCGTACTTC. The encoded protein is CASSSARQETPYF.